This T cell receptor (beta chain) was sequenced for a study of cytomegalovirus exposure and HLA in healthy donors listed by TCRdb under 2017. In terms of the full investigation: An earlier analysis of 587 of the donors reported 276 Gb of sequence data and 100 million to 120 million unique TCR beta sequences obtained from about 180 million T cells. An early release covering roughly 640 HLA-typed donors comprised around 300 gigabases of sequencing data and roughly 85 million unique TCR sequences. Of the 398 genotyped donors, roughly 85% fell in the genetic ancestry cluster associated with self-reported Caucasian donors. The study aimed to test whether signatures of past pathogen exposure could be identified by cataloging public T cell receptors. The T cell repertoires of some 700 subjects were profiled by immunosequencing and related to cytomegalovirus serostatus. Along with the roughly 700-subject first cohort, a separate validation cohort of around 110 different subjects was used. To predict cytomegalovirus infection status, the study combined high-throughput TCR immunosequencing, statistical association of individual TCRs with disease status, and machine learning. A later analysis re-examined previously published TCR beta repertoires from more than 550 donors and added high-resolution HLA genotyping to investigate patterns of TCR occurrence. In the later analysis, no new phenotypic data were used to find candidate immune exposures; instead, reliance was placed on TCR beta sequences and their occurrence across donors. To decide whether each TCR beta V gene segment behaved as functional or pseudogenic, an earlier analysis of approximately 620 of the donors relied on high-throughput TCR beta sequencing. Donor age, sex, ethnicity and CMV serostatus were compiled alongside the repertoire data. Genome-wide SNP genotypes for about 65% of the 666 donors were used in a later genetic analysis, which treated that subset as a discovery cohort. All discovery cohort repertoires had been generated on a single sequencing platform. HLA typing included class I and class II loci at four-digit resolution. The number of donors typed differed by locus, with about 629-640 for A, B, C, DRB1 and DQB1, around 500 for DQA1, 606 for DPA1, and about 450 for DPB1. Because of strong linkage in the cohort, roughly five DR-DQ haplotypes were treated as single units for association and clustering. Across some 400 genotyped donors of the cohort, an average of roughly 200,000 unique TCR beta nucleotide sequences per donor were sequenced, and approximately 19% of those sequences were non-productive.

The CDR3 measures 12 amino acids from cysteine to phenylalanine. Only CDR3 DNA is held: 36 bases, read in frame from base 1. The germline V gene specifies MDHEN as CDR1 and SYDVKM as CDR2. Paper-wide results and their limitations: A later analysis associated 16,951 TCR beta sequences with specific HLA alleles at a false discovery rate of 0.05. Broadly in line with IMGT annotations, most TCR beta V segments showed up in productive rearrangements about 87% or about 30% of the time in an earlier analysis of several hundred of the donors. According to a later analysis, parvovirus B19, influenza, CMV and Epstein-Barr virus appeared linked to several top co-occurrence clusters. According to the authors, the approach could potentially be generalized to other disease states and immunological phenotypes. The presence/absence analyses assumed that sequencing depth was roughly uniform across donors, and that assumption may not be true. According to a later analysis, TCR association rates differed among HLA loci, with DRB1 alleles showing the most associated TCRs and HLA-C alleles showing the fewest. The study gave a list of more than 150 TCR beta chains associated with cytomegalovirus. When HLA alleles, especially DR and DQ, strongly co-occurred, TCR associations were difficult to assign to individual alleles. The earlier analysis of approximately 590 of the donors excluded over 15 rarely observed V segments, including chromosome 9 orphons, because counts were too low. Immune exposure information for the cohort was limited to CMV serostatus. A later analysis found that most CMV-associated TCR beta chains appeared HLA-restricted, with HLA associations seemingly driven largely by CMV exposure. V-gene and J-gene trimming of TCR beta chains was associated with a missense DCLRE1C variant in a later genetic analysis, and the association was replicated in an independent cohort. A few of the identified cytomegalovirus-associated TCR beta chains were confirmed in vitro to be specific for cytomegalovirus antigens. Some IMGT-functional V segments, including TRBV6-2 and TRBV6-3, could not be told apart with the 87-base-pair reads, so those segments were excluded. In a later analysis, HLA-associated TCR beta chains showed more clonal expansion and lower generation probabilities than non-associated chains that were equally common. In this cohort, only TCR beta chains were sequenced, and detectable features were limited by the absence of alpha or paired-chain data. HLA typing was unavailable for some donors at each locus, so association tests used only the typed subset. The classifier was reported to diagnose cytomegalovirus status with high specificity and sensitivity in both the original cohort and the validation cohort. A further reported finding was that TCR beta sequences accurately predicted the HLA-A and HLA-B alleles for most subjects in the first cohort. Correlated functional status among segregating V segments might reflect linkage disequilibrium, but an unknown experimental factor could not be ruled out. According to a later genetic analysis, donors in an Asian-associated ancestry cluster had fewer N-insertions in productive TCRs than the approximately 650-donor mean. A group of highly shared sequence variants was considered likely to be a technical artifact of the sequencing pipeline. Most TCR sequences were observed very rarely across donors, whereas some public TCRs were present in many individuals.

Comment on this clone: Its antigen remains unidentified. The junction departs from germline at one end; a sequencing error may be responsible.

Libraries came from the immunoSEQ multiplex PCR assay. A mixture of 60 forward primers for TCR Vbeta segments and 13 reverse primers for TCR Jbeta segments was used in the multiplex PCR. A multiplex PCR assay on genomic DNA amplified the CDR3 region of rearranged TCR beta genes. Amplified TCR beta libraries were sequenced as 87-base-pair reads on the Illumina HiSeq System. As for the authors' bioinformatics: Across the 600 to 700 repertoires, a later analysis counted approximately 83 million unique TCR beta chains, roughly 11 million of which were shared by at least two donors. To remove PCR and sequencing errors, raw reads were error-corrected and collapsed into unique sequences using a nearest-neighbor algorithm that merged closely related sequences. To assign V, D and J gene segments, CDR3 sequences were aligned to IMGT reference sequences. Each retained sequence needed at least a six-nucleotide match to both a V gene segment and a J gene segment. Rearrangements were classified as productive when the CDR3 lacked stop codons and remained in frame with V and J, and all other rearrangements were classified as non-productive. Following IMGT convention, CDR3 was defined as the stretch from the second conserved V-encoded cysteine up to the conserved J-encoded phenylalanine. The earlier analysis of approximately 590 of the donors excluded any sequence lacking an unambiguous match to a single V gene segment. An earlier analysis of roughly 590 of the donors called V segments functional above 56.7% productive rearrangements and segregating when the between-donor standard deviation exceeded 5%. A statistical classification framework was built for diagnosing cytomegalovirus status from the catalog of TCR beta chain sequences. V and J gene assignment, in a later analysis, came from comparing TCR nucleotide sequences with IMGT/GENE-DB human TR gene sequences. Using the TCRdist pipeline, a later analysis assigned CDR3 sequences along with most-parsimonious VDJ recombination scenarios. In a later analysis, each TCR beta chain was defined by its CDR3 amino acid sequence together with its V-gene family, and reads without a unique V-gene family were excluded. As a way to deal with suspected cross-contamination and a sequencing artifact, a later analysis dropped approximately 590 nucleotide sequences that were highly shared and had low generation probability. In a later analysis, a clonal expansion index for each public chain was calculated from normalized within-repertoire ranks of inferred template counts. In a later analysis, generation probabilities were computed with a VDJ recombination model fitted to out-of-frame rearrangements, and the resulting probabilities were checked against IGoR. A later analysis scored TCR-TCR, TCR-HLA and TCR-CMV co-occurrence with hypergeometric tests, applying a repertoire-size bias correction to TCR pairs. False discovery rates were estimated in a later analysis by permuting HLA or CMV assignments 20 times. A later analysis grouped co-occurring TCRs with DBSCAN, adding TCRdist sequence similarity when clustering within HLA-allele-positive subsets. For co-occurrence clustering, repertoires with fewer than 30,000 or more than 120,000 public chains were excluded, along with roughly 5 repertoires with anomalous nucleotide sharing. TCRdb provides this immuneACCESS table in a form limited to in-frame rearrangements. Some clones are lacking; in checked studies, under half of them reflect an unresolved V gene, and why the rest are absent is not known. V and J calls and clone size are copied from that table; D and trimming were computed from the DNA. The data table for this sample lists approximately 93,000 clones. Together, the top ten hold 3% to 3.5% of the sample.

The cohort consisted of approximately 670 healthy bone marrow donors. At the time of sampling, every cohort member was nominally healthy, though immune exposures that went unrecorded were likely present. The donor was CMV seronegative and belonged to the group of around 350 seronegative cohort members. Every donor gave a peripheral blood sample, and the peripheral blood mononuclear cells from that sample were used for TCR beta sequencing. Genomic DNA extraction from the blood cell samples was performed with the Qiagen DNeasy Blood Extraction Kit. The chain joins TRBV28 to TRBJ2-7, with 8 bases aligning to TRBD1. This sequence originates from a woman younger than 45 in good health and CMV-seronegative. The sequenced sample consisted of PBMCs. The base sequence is TGTGCCTGCAGGGGGCAATCTTACGAGCAGTACTTC. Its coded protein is CACRGQSYEQYF.